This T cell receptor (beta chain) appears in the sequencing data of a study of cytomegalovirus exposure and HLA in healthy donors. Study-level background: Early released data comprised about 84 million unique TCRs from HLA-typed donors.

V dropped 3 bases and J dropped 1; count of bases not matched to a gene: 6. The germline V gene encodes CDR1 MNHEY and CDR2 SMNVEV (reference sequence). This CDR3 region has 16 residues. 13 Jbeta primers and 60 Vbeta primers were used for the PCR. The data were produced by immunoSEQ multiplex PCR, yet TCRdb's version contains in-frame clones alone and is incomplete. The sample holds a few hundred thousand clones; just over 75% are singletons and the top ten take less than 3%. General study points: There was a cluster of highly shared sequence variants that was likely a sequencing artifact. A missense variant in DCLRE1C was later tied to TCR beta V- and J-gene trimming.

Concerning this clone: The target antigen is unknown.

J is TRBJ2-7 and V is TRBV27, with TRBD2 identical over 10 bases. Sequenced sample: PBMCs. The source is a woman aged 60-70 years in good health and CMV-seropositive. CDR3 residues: CASSFSRTSGSYEQYF. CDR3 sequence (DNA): TGTGCCAGCAGTTTTTCCAGGACTAGCGGTTCCTACGAGCAGTACTTC.